This TCR beta chain was identified during a study of blood T cell repertoires in COVID-19. Study background: Samples representing acute and convalescent COVID-19 were sourced from the United States, Italy and Spain. PBMCs, B-cell-depleted T cells, or T cells were the source of the cDNA or gDNA that made up the material.

How the authors handled the data: By means of reference gene primer amplification, nucleated cell counts were estimated. Only in-frame clones appear in the TCRdb table, and some are missing; sequencing was by immunoSEQ multiplex PCR. That table supplies the V and J calls and clone size; D and trimming were determined from the DNA. The data hold some 88,000 clones, with approximately 83% observed a single time. V was shortened by 6 bases and J by 1 base, with 15 bases between the two germline ends. This CDR3 contains 15 residues. Germline V gene data show CDR1 as KGHSH and CDR2 as LQKENI. Material: peripheral blood. The rearrangement links TRBV18 to TRBJ1-2; a possible D gene is TRBD1 (6 bases). This receptor was identified in a man in his 60s with acute or convalescent COVID-19. The CDR3 DNA is TGTGCCAGCTCGTACAGGGCCCCCGGTAACTATGGCTACACCTTC. It translates to CASSYRAPGNYGYTF.